Detailed here is one T cell receptor (beta chain). Categorization into cohorts depended on clinical history that participants reported. The data derive from a study of blood T cell repertoires in COVID-19. For the study at large: The samples span acute and convalescent COVID-19 from the United States, Italy and Spain.

The authors' processing: The assay estimated nucleated cells by amplifying reference gene primers. This table comes from immunoSEQ multiplex PCR, and its TCRdb copy is limited to in-frame clones, with some not included. D and trimming were read from the DNA, whereas the V and J calls and clone size are those reported in that table. The repertoire holds some 300,000 clones, around 90% seen once, with 1% in the top ten. V shed 7 bases, J shed 5 bases, and the junction held 8 bases outside the gene matches. This CDR3 has 15 residues. Germline V CDR1 and CDR2: MDHEN, SYDVKM. This receptor was obtained from a woman in her 30s who had recovered from COVID-19. This sequence joins TRBV28 and TRBJ2-5; the match to TRBD2 covers 12 bases. The specimen was PBMCs or T cells enriched from blood (not recorded which). The CDR3 nucleotides read TGTGCCAGCAAGAGATCCGGGACTAGCGGGGAGACCCAGTACTTC. It encodes CASKRSGTSGETQYF.